This T cell receptor beta chain was retrieved from a study of technical replicates of blood from four donors. Measured with immunoSEQ multiplex PCR; TCRdb has only the in-frame clones, and not every one. The data contain about 98,000 clones, more than 90% of them seen just once; the ten biggest clones take up over 0.2%. The CDR3 runs to 15 residues. Looked up from germline, CDR1 is SGHTA and CDR2 is FQGNSA. V gave up 3 bases and J gave up 4 bases, with 15 bases separating them. This TCR derives from a human donor in good health. Sequencing was done on a sample of T cells isolated from PBMCs. The chain is built from TRBV7-2 and TRBJ1-2; weak D call: TRBD1 (6 bases). DNA for the CDR3: TGTGCCAGCAGCTTGGAGGACAGCCCTTTCTATGGCTACACCTTC. It codes for CASSLEDSPFYGYTF. Filled out from reference TRBV7-2 and TRBJ1-2, the complete variable domain reads GAGVSQSPSNKVTEKGKDVELRCDPISGHTALYWYRQSLGQGLEFLIYFQGNSAPDKSGLPSDRFSAERTGGSVSTLTIQRTQQEDSAVYLCASSLEDSPFYGYTFGSGTRLTVV.